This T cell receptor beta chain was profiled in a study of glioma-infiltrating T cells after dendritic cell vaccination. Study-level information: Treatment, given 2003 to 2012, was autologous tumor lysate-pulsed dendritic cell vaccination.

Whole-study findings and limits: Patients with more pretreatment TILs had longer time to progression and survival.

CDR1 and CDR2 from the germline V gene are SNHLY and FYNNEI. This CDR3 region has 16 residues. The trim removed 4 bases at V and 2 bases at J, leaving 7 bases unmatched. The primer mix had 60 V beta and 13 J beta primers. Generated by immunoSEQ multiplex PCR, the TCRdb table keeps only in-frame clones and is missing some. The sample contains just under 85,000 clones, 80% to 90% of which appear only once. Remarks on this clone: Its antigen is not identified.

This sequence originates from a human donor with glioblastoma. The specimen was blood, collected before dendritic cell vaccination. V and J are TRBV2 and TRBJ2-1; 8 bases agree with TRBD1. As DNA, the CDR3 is TGTGCCAGCAGTGGATCCGGGACAGGCGCCTACAATGAGCAGTTCTTC. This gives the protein CASSGSGTGAYNEQFF.